The entry below gives a single T cell receptor (beta chain) sequence along with its context. The source of the sample is a study of blood T cell repertoires in COVID-19. Study in general: Sites across the United States, Italy and Spain contributed samples from acute and convalescent COVID-19. Nucleic acid was either cDNA or gDNA, and it came from T cells, B-cell-depleted T cells, or PBMCs.

In the original analysis: Scientists estimated how many nucleated cells there were by amplifying reference gene primers. Assay: immunoSEQ multiplex PCR; the TCRdb copy retains only in-frame clones and omits some. Clonal size and the V and J genes are those of that table, whereas D and trimming came from the DNA. The table lists 130,000 to 150,000 clones, about 87% of them singletons, with more than 0.8% in the top ten. What was sequenced was peripheral blood. This sequence was found in a woman aged 45-60 years with acute or convalescent COVID-19.

CDR3 residues: CASSLTSGGLGETQYF. The CDR3 DNA reads as TGTGCCAGCAGCTTAACAAGCGGGGGGCTGGGAGAGACCCAGTACTTC. The rearrangement links TRBV5-5 to TRBJ2-5; TRBD2 aligns across 9 bases. CDR3 size: 16 residues. From germline, CDR1 is SGHKS and CDR2 YYEKEE (reference sequence). After removal of 2 bases from V and 4 bases from J, the junction contained 9 bases not matched to a gene.